Listed below are T cell receptor beta chains from one sample, sequenced in a study of radiotherapy plus CTLA-4 blockade in lung cancer. TCRdb's copy holds only in-frame clones and misses some; the assay was immunoSEQ multiplex PCR. The table shows 39,000 or so clones, with about 80% occurring only once. Sequencing was performed on peripheral blood, taken from a patient treated with radiotherapy plus ipilimumab. Every receptor here comes from a human donor with non-small cell lung cancer who had stable disease on radiotherapy plus ipilimumab. The CDR3 runs from the conserved cysteine through the conserved F or W. D genes are given only for firm matches. Only some rows state a clone size, as once, few, many or a class for expanded clones.

V	D	size	J	DNA	CDR3
TRBV7-2	TRBD1	once	TRBJ1-6	TGTGCCAGCAGCGCTCTCCCAGGGGGTTATAATTCACCCCTCCACTTT	CASSALPGGYNSPLHF
TRBV5-1	TRBD2	NA	TRBJ2-3	TGCGCCAGCAGCGGAACTAGCGGGGGCCCCGCTAGCACAGATACGCAGTATTTT	CASSGTSGGPASTDTQYF
TRBV30	NA	NA	TRBJ1-6	TGTGCCTGGGGGGGCAGGGTAAGGTATAATTCACCCCTCCACTTT	CAWGGRVRYNSPLHF
TRBV11-2	NA	NA	TRBJ2-2	TGTGCCAGCAGTCCTCTCGGTGGAGGGGCCGGGGAGCTGTTTTTT	CASSPLGGGAGELFF
TRBV28	TRBD1	once	TRBJ2-5	TGTGCCAGCAGGGGACAGGGAACGGAGACCCAGTACTTC	CASRGQGTETQYF
TRBV21-1	NA	once	TRBJ1-6	TGTGCCAGCCCCTCCTATAATTCACCCCTCCACTTT	CASPSYNSPLHF
TRBV19	TRBD2	NA	TRBJ2-1	TGTGCCAGTACTAGCGGGGGGCCACCCTCCTACAATGAGCAGTTCTTC	CASTSGGPPSYNEQFF
TRBV18	NA	NA	TRBJ1-5	TGTGCCAGCTCAGGGGTAAGTGGTAGCCAGCCCCAGCATTTT	CASSGVSGSQPQHF
TRBV14	NA	once	TRBJ2-7	TGTGCCAGCAGCCCTCAGGCGGTTGGCGAGCAGTACTTC	CASSPQAVGEQYF
TRBV6-4	TRBD2	few	TRBJ2-2	TGTGCCAGCAGTCCCCCGACTAGCGGGGGGATGGTCGGGGAGCTGTTTTTT	CASSPPTSGGMVGELFF
TRBV6-1	NA	NA	TRBJ1-1	TGTGCCAGCAGTTCTCGGACCGGCGACACTGAAGCTTTCTTT	CASSSRTGDTEAFF
TRBV2	NA	few	TRBJ1-5	TGTGCCAGCAGCTTAGGCAGGGCCCGCAATCAGCCCCAGCATTTT	CASSLGRARNQPQHF
TRBV7-2	TRBD1	NA	TRBJ1-1	TGTGCCAGCAGCCCGAGGACAGGGGAAGCTTTCTTT	CASSPRTGEAFF
TRBV7-2	NA	NA	TRBJ1-2	TGTGCCAGCAGCTTTGAGCAGGGGCGAGGCTACACCTTC	CASSFEQGRGYTF
TRBV6-6	NA	NA	TRBJ1-2	TGTGCCAGCAGTTACATGGGGGGCGTCGGCTACACCTTC	CASSYMGGVGYTF
TRBV5-6	TRBD1	NA	TRBJ1-2	TGTGCCAGCAGCGTCCCCGGGACAGGCTATGGCTACACCTTC	CASSVPGTGYGYTF
TRBV9	TRBD1	NA	TRBJ1-6	TGTGCCAGCAGCGTTGACAGGGATTCACCCCTCCACTTT	CASSVDRDSPLHF
TRBV9	NA	NA	TRBJ1-5	TGTGCCAGCAGCGTAGGAGAGAGCAATCAGCCCCAGCATTTT	CASSVGESNQPQHF
TRBV9	NA	NA	TRBJ1-1	TGTGCCAGCAGCGTAATTAGGGGGGACACTGAAGCTTTCTTT	CASSVIRGDTEAFF
TRBV5-4	TRBD2	few	TRBJ2-5	TGTGCCAGCAGCTTTACTAGCGGGGGGGGAGAGACCCAGTACTTC	CASSFTSGGGETQYF
TRBV7-2	NA	NA	TRBJ1-1	TGTGCCAGCAGCTTAGTGGGCAGGGGAGGAACTGAAGCTTTCTTT	CASSLVGRGGTEAFF
TRBV18	NA	NA	TRBJ1-2	TGTGCCAGCTCACCTAATCGGCAAACCGATGGCTACACCTTC	CASSPNRQTDGYTF
TRBV2	NA	NA	TRBJ1-2	TGTGCCAGCAGTGACTCCCTGGGGACGAACTATGGCTACACCTTC	CASSDSLGTNYGYTF
TRBV5-1	TRBD1	NA	TRBJ2-5	TGCGCCAGCAGCTTGGCTCGACAGGGGGCAACGGAGACCCAGTACTTC	CASSLARQGATETQYF
TRBV9	NA	NA	TRBJ1-3	TGTGCCAGCAGCGGGGTTACTTCTGGAAACACCATATATTTT	CASSGVTSGNTIYF
TRBV5-1	NA	NA	TRBJ2-7	TGCGCCAGCAGCACCGGGACCGACGGATACGAGCAGTACTTC	CASSTGTDGYEQYF
TRBV10-3	NA	NA	TRBJ1-2	TGTGCCATACCCCTGATCGGGACGGGCTCCTCTGGCTACACCTTC	CAIPLIGTGSSGYTF
TRBV30	TRBD1	NA	TRBJ1-2	TGTGCCTGGAGTGTCAACAGGGGGCGTAGCAGAGGCTACACCTTC	CAWSVNRGRSRGYTF
TRBV18	NA	NA	TRBJ1-1	TGTGCCAGCTCACCAGATCAGGGGATCGCTGAAGCTTTCTTT	CASSPDQGIAEAFF
TRBV5-1	NA	NA	TRBJ1-1	TGCGCCAGCAGCCACCCCTCGGGGCCAGGCTTAAACACTGAAGCTTTCTTT	CASSHPSGPGLNTEAFF
TRBV5-1	TRBD1	NA	TRBJ2-7	TGCGCCAGCAGCTTGTCTCCGGGGACAGGGGGCTACGAGCAGTACTTC	CASSLSPGTGGYEQYF
TRBV5-1	NA	NA	TRBJ1-4	TGCGCCAGCAGCCCGGATCTGACAGATGAAAAACTGTTTTTT	CASSPDLTDEKLFF
TRBV5-4	TRBD1	NA	TRBJ1-6	TGTGCCAGCAGCTTGGGGTCACAGGGGGCCAATTCACCCCTCCACTTT	CASSLGSQGANSPLHF
TRBV5-1	NA	once	TRBJ1-1	TGCGCCAGCAGCCCTCAATGGGGGGGGAACACTGAAGCTTTCTTT	CASSPQWGGNTEAFF
TRBV30	NA	NA	TRBJ2-7	TGTGCCTGGAGTGTAGGGACAAAGGCCTACGAGCAGTACTTC	CAWSVGTKAYEQYF
TRBV4-1	TRBD1	NA	TRBJ1-6	TGCGCCAGCAGCGAGGGACAGATAGACTCACCCCTCCACTTT	CASSEGQIDSPLHF
TRBV28	TRBD1	medium-sized	TRBJ1-1	TGTGCCAGCAGTTTCGGACAGGGGGGCACTGAAGCTTTCTTT	CASSFGQGGTEAFF
TRBV5-1	TRBD1	NA	TRBJ1-2	TGCGCCAGCAAAACCATACCCGGACAGGGGGCTGTTGGCTACACCTTC	CASKTIPGQGAVGYTF
TRBV23-1	NA	NA	TRBJ1-4	TGCGCCAGCAGTCAGCCCGGGACAAGTTATGAAAAACTGTTTTTT	CASSQPGTSYEKLFF
TRBV6-4	NA	NA	TRBJ1-1	TGTGCCATCAGTTTAACGACATGGAACACTGAAGCTTTCTTT	CAISLTTWNTEAFF
TRBV29-1	NA	NA	TRBJ2-5	TGCAGCGCCGGGACTTACGGGGAGACCCAGTACTTC	CSAGTYGETQYF
TRBV9	NA	NA	TRBJ2-5	TGTGCCAGCAGCGTAAACCCCACGACAGTCCAAGAGACCCAGTACTTC	CASSVNPTTVQETQYF
TRBV28	TRBD1	NA	TRBJ2-3	TGTGCCAGCAGTTTATACTCCGGACAGGGAACAGATACGCAGTATTTT	CASSLYSGQGTDTQYF
TRBV9	TRBD1	NA	TRBJ2-1	TGTGCCAGCAGCGCCCCTGGGACAGGGAAGCCTGAGCAGTTCTTC	CASSAPGTGKPEQFF
TRBV10-3	NA	NA	TRBJ2-5	TGTGCCATCAGTGAGTCTCGAGGGGATGGAGAGACCCAGTACTTC	CAISESRGDGETQYF
TRBV4-2	TRBD1	NA	TRBJ2-2	TGTGCCAGCAGCCAAGATAGCTGGCAGGGGGCGCGCGGGGAGCTGTTTTTT	CASSQDSWQGARGELFF
TRBV28	TRBD2	NA	TRBJ2-3	TGTGCCAGCAGCTCTAGCGGGGGGGCGACAGATACGCAGTATTTT	CASSSSGGATDTQYF
TRBV11-2	TRBD1	NA	TRBJ1-2	TGTGCCAGCAGCTTAGTGCCCGGACAGGGTTATGGCTACACCTTC	CASSLVPGQGYGYTF